This entry is about one TCR beta chain. The count of this clonotype is one. Its antigen is currently not known. No base qualities exist here, and no much larger clone lies one base off it. Just one read gives weak support. The TCR beta CDR3 regions were amplified from the RNA transcripts. The first round of RT-PCR for the TCR CDR3 was performed with the HTBI primer set and the Qiagen OneStep RT-PCR kit. Libraries were constructed in a second round of multiplex PCR, after which size selection and purification were carried out. Paired-end sequencing of the libraries was performed with 100 bp reads on an Illumina HiSeq2000. On the study's bioinformatics: SOAPnuke was used to process the raw data, with reads discarded if the reads contained adapters or uncalled bases, had a mean Phred below 15, or lacked an exact constant-primer or identifier match. High-quality paired reads were merged with COPE v1.2.5, and unique nucleotide sequences were defined as clonotypes. MiTCR v1.1 was used to align clonotypes to the IMGT TRBV, TRBD and TRBJ reference segments. The analysis included only V-J combinations with a frequency above 0.0001, which together covered roughly 99% of the repertoires. The TCS score was defined as the ratio of F50 (clonal expansion) to E x V (chaos), calculated using BLOSUM62-based TCRdist between CDR3 peptides within each V-J. Welch's t-statistics and random forest reduced roughly 540 V-J features to 10 to 15, which were used in a naive Bayes classifier (R e1071). Starting from the raw public reads, TCRdb applied fastp trimming at Q25, assembled clones with MiXCR and retained in-frame beta chains. All rows with the same CDR3 protein become a single entry with the most common DNA and genes. These V and J calls originate from TCRdb's pipeline instead of the authors' own analysis. Present in this sample are 500,000 to 600,000 distinct CDR3 sequences, 15% to 20% of which were seen just once. The leading ten clones occupy 18% of the sample.

This entry is derived from a study of T cells in Graves' hyperthyroidism and ophthalmopathy (dated by TCRdb to about 2019). About the study as a whole: Peripheral blood samples were taken at the time of initial diagnosis, prior to any treatment. A discovery cohort of approximately 100 patients, about 40 with Graves' ophthalmopathy and approximately 57 with stable Graves' hyperthyroidism, was used to find distinguishing TCR V-J signatures. Prospective prediction of ophthalmopathy was tested in an independent validation cohort consisting of about 20 hyperthyroidism patients and approximately 16 patients who later progressed to ophthalmopathy. For training and testing, the roughly 97 patients in the discovery cohort were randomly divided in a 7:3 ratio. Thyroid tissue and blood T-cell repertoires from several Graves' hyperthyroidism patients were also compared in the study. Following sampling, methimazole starting at 30 mg daily was given to hyperthyroidism patients, and high-dose intravenous methylprednisolone was given to ophthalmopathy patients. TCR Vbeta CDR3 sequencing of 120 to 150 peripheral blood samples (approximately 44 ophthalmopathy, 75 or so hyperthyroidism and approximately 17 progressor patients) is reported in the paper. The research as a whole found: No statistical method was used to fix the sample size in advance, and group allocation was not hidden from the investigators. A model built on a 13 V-J signature distinguished ophthalmopathy from stable hyperthyroidism, reaching 85% to 90% sensitivity and 81.08% specificity in cross-validation and 80%/75% in testing. In validation, the model predicted progression to ophthalmopathy a median of approximately 6.3 months before onset, with about 70% sensitivity and nearly 75% specificity. Most expanded thyroid clonotypes (frequency above 0.001) were also found in blood, which suggests that blood repertoires may mirror thyroid immune responses.

Graves' hyperthyroidism was defined as stable when no progression to ophthalmopathy occurred over 18 months of follow-up. Hyperthyroidism patients were newly diagnosed, with disease duration under 2 months, and aged 18 to 65 years. Any patient with an uncontrolled infection, another autoimmune disease, pregnancy or lactation was excluded. Diagnoses were established on the basis of clinical symptoms, serum thyroxine and TRAb, thyroid ultrasound, and orbital computed tomography. PBMCs were isolated from 10 ml of fresh peripheral blood by Ficoll-Paque density gradient centrifugation. Total RNA was extracted with Trizol reagent, and quality was checked on an Agilent 2100 Bioanalyzer. The germline V gene supplies CDR1 SGHVS and CDR2 FQNEAQ. Taken from cysteine to phenylalanine, the CDR3 has 15 residues. CDR3 DNA is the only sequence kept; it has 45 bases, read in frame from the first base.

Rearrangement joined TRBV7-8 to TRBJ2-5, with the D segment identity uncertain. The J call may be incorrect, as the DNA end agrees better with TRBJ2-1. Sequences were obtained from blood. The sequence was collected from a woman between 18 and 30 years old with Graves' hyperthyroidism. The DNA sequence is as follows: TGTGCCAGCAGCTTAGTGTCCGGGTACCAAGAGACCCAGTTCTTC. The translation is CASSLVSGYQETQFF.